These T cell receptor beta chains were read from a single sample in a study of blood T cell repertoires in COVID-19. TCRdb's table, derived via immunoSEQ multiplex PCR, lists solely in-frame clones and lacks some. The data hold some 62,000 clones, with approximately 81% observed a single time. Sequenced material: PBMCs or T cells enriched from blood (not recorded which). The source is a woman between 40 and 55 years old with acute COVID-19. The CDR3 runs from the conserved cysteine through the conserved F or W. The D gene is left open where the match is weak. For some rows the clone size is stated as once, few or many, or as a class when expanded; others skip it.

- TRBJ1-5 - TRBV24-1 CATSARGTDQPQHF TGTGCCACCAGTGCCCGGGGTACCGATCAGCCCCAGCATTTT
- TRBJ1-1 - TRBV15 CATSRDRTGNTEAFF TGTGCCACCAGCAGAGATCGGACGGGAAACACTGAAGCTTTCTTT
- TRBJ1-4 - TRBV7-9 CASSRTVLNEKLFF TGTGCCAGCAGCCGGACAGTCCTAAATGAAAAACTGTTTTTT
- TRBJ2-1 TRBD1 TRBV7-9 CASSSPTGGAGDEQFF TGTGCCAGCAGCTCACCAACAGGGGGCGCGGGGGACGAGCAGTTCTTC
- TRBJ1-5 - TRBV21-1 CASSKGGLGNQPQHF TGTGCCAGCAGCAAAGGCGGTCTGGGTAATCAGCCCCAGCATTTT
- TRBJ2-1 TRBD1 TRBV5-5 CASSGRDRTYNEQFF TGTGCCAGCAGCGGCCGGGACAGGACCTACAATGAGCAGTTCTTC
- TRBJ1-6 - TRBV5-1 CASRENRDSPLHF TGCGCCAGCAGGGAGAATCGGGATTCACCCCTCCACTTT
- TRBJ1-1 - TRBV5-4 CASSLTGLLDTEAFF TGTGCCAGCAGCTTGACAGGGTTGCTCGACACTGAAGCTTTCTTT
once TRBJ2-1 - TRBV19 CASSIGGGAYNEQFF TGTGCCAGTAGTATTGGCGGGGGCGCCTACAATGAGCAGTTCTTC
once TRBJ2-1 TRBD2 TRBV14 CASSLPLAGGPRNEQFF TGTGCCAGCAGTCTCCCCTTAGCGGGAGGGCCTCGCAATGAGCAGTTCTTC
- TRBJ2-5 - TRBV14 CASSQGGRGGEETQYF TGTGCCAGCAGCCAAGGAGGACGGGGTGGTGAGGAGACCCAGTACTTC
once TRBJ1-2 - TRBV3-1/TRBV3-2 CASSPRQQYGYTF TGTGCCAGCAGCCCCCGACAGCAGTATGGCTACACCTTC
- TRBJ2-2 TRBD2 TRBV3-1/TRBV3-2 CASNHMGLSYGELFF TGTGCCAGCAACCATATGGGACTAAGCTATGGGGAGCTGTTTTTT
few TRBJ2-2 TRBD2 TRBV4-2 CASSKPGLASGELFF TGTGCCAGCAGCAAGCCGGGACTAGCGTCCGGGGAGCTGTTTTTT
few TRBJ2-2 TRBD2 TRBV6-5 CASGRTGGTGELFF TGTGCCAGCGGCAGGACGGGGGGGACCGGGGAGCTGTTTTTT
- TRBJ2-3 - TRBV5-5 CASSLEADPNDTQYF TGTGCCAGCAGCTTGGAGGCGGATCCAAACGATACGCAGTATTTT
- TRBJ2-7 - TRBV6-2/TRBV6-3 CASSVRDFSSYEQYF TGTGCCAGCAGTGTCCGGGACTTTAGCTCCTACGAGCAGTACTTC
- TRBJ1-2 TRBD1 TRBV9 CASSSGTGGLANYGYTF TGTGCCAGCAGCTCCGGGACAGGGGGCTTAGCTAACTATGGCTACACCTTC
- TRBJ1-5 - TRBV27 CASSSRQRGSNQPQHF TGTGCCAGCAGTTCGAGACAGCGGGGTAGCAATCAGCCCCAGCATTTT
- TRBJ2-3 - TRBV10-3 CAISEPRTDHTDTQYF TGTGCCATCAGTGAGCCCCGGACAGACCACACAGATACGCAGTATTTT
- TRBJ1-2 TRBD1 TRBV7-9 CASSRGQNYGYTF TGTGCCAGCAGCCGGGGACAGAACTATGGCTACACCTTC
- TRBJ2-6 - TRBV10-2 CASLDRSSGANVLTF TGCGCCAGCCTGGACAGAAGCTCTGGGGCCAACGTCCTGACTTTC
- TRBJ2-2 - TRBV12-3/TRBV12-4 CASSVRLEGELFF TGTGCCAGCAGTGTCCGACTAGAGGGGGAGCTGTTTTTT
- TRBJ2-3 - TRBV29-1 CSVYNSLFTDTQYF TGCAGCGTTTACAACAGCCTTTTCACAGATACGCAGTATTTT
once TRBJ1-6 - TRBV3-1/TRBV3-2 CASSQRGGYRDSPLHF TGTGCCAGCAGCCAGAGAGGGGGATATAGGGATTCACCCCTCCACTTT
- TRBJ1-4 - TRBV14 CASSQVRNHEKLFF TGTGCCAGCAGCCAAGTGCGAAATCATGAAAAACTGTTTTTT
few TRBJ1-3 - TRBV6-1 CASSDSRGNTIYF TGTGCCAGCAGTGATTCGAGGGGAAACACCATATATTTT
- TRBJ2-2 - TRBV9 CASSARSYTGELFF TGTGCCAGCAGCGCGAGGTCCTACACCGGGGAGCTGTTTTTT
- TRBJ1-6 TRBD1 TRBV7-9 CASSSIGTGGLHLHF TGTGCCAGCAGCTCGATCGGGACAGGGGGTTTACACCTCCACTTT
- TRBJ2-3 TRBD2 TRBV5-1 CASKGLAGTDTQYF TGCGCCAGCAAGGGACTAGCTGGGACAGATACGCAGTATTTT
- TRBJ1-3 TRBD1 TRBV5-1 CASSRSSAGTGKPRSGNTIYF TGCGCCAGCAGCCGAAGCAGTGCCGGGACAGGGAAGCCCCGCTCTGGAAACACCATATATTTT
- TRBJ2-1 - TRBV3-1/TRBV3-2 CASSRLSTDREQFF TGTGCCAGCAGCCGACTCTCGACAGACAGGGAGCAGTTCTTC
- TRBJ1-5 - TRBV4-1 CASSQTTSNQPQHF TGCGCCAGCAGCCAGACTACAAGTAATCAGCCCCAGCATTTT
- TRBJ1-5 - TRBV4-1 CASSQVGGMSNQPQHF TGCGCCAGCAGCCAAGTGGGCGGGATGAGCAATCAGCCCCAGCATTTT
- TRBJ2-7 - TRBV6-6 CASSRGQTTYEQYF TGTGCCAGCAGTCGGGGACAAACGACCTACGAGCAGTACTTC
- TRBJ2-2 - TRBV9 CASSPGSGELFF TGTGCCAGCAGCCCCGGGTCCGGGGAGCTGTTTTTT
once TRBJ2-1 TRBD1 TRBV4-1 CASSQSTGLVYYNEQFF TGCGCCAGCAGTCAGTCGACAGGGCTGGTCTACTACAATGAGCAGTTCTTC
- TRBJ2-2 TRBD2 TRBV28 CASSFLLGGRASGELFF TGTGCCAGCAGTTTCTTATTGGGCGGGAGGGCCAGCGGGGAGCTGTTTTTT
- TRBJ1-5 - TRBV5-1 CASSFDSTNQPQHF TGCGCCAGCAGCTTTGACAGCACCAATCAGCCCCAGCATTTT
- TRBJ2-7 - TRBV3-1/TRBV3-2 CASSQDALVGEQYF TGTGCCAGCAGCCAAGATGCCCTAGTGGGCGAGCAGTACTTC
many TRBJ2-7 - TRBV5-1 CASSLELRDKQYF TGCGCCAGCAGCTTGGAGTTGCGGGATAAGCAGTACTTC
- TRBJ2-3 - TRBV14 CASSQVEGADTQYF TGTGCCAGCAGCCAAGTAGAGGGAGCAGATACGCAGTATTTT
- TRBJ2-3 - TRBV4-1 CASGEPGPLYF TGCGCCAGCGGCGAGCCTGGGCCGTTGTATTTT
- TRBJ2-2 - TRBV5-4 CASSLKGPGELFF TGTGCCAGCAGCCTGAAGGGGCCCGGGGAGCTGTTTTTT
- TRBJ1-1 TRBD1 TRBV19 CASSIQGGGTEAFF TGTGCCAGTAGTATACAGGGGGGTGGCACTGAAGCTTTCTTT
- TRBJ2-7 TRBD2 TRBV18 CASSRREAYEQYF TGTGCCAGCTCAAGGCGGGAGGCCTACGAGCAGTACTTC
- TRBJ1-1 - TRBV18 CASSPLDRLISTEAFF TGTGCCAGCTCACCACTCGACAGGCTAATCAGCACTGAAGCTTTCTTT
few TRBJ2-7 TRBD2 TRBV27 CASSIGTSGFYEQYF TGTGCCAGCAGCATTGGGACTAGCGGGTTCTACGAGCAGTACTTC
- TRBJ1-5 - TRBV5-6 CASSSRQHYSNQPQHF TGTGCCAGCAGCTCCCGACAGCATTATAGCAATCAGCCCCAGCATTTT
- TRBJ2-3 TRBD2 TRBV10-1 CASSEDPAGGLTDTQYF TGCGCCAGCAGTGAGGACCCAGCGGGAGGCCTCACAGATACGCAGTATTTT
- TRBJ1-2 TRBD1 TRBV28 CASSLSGGYGYTF TGTGCCAGCAGTTTGTCAGGGGGCTATGGCTACACCTTC
- TRBJ1-1 - TRBV9 CASSVEGRGNTEAFF TGTGCCAGCAGCGTAGAAGGTAGGGGCAACACTGAAGCTTTCTTT
- TRBJ2-5 TRBD2 TRBV11-3 CASSLFGGETQYF TGTGCCAGCAGCCTCTTCGGGGGGGAGACCCAGTACTTC
- TRBJ2-7 - TRBV11-2 CASSLFLYSYEQYF TGTGCCAGCAGCTTATTCCTTTACTCCTACGAGCAGTACTTC
- TRBJ2-5 TRBD2 TRBV24-1 CATSDFIAGAGETQYF TGTGCCACCAGTGATTTTATAGCGGGAGCGGGGGAGACCCAGTACTTC
- TRBJ1-2 TRBD1 TRBV9 CASTTGTGDGYTF TGTGCCAGCACCACCGGGACAGGGGACGGCTACACCTTC
few TRBJ1-5 - TRBV3-1/TRBV3-2 CASSQIAGHQPQHF TGTGCCAGCAGCCAGATTGCAGGGCATCAGCCCCAGCATTTT
- TRBJ2-1 TRBD2 TRBV15 CATSKASGLYNEQFF TGTGCCACCTCCAAGGCTAGCGGGCTTTACAATGAGCAGTTCTTC
- TRBJ2-1 - TRBV7-9 CASSLVSPEQFF TGTGCCAGCAGCTTAGTTAGTCCTGAGCAGTTCTTC
- TRBJ1-3 - TRBV5-1 CASSLFWGDGNTIYF TGCGCCAGCAGCTTGTTCTGGGGAGACGGAAACACCATATATTTT